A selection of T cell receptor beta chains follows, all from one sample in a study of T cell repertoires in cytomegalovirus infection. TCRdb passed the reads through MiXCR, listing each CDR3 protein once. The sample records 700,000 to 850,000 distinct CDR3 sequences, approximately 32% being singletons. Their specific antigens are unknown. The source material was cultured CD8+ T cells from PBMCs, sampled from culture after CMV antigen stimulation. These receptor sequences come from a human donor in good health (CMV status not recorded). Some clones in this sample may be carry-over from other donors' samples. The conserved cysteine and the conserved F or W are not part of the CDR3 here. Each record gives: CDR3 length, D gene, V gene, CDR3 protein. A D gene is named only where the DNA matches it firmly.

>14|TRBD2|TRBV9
ASTHGTGGRDDEQF
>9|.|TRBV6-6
ASTEGYTIY
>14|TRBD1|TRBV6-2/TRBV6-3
ASSYSRTGEDYGYT
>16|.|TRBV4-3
ASSQDRTRSEGGGTQY
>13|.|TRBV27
ASSSLSGTYNEQF
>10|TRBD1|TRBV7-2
ASSSTGVSLF
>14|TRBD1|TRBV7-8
ASRNYRGQGYNEQF
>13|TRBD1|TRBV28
ASRPDRENTGELF
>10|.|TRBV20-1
SASEGGTEAF
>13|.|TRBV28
ASSLRSPANYGYT
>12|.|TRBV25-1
ASSVDGFSYEQY
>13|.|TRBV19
ASSIAGRNTDTQY
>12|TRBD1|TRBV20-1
SAWDRANTGELF
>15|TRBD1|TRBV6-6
ASSWPTRDRGRNEQF
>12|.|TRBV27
ASTDGGIQETQY
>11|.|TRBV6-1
ASPQPMNTEAF
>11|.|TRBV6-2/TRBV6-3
ASSYVLTGELF